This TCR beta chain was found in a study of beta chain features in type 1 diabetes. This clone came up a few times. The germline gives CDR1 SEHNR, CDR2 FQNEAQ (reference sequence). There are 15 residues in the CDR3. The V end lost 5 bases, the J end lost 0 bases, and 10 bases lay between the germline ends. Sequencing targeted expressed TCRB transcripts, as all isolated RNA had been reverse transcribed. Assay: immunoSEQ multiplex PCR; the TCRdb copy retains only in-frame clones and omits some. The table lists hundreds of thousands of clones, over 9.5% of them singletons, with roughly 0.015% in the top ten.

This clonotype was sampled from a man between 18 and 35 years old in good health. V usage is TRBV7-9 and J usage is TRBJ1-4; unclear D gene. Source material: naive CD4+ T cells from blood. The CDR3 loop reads CASSQRTATNEKLFF. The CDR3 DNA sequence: TGTGCCAGCAGCCAAAGAACTGCAACTAATGAAAAACTGTTTTTT.